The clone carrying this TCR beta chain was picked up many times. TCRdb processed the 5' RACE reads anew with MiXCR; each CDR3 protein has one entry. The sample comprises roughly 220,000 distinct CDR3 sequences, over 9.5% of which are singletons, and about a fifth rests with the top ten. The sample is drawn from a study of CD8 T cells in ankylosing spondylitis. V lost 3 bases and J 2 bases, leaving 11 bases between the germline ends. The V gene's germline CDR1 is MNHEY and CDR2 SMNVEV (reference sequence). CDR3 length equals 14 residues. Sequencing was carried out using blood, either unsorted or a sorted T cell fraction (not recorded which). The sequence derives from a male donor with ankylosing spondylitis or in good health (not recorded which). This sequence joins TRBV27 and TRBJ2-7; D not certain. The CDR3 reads CASSFSKSPYEQYF. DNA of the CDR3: TGTGCCAGCAGTTTCTCAAAATCCCCCTACGAGCAGTACTTC.